This passage covers 15 T cell receptor beta chains from one sample sequenced in a study of cytotoxic CD8 clonotypes in ibrutinib-treated CLL. TCRdb keeps only in-frame clones here, not all; method: immunoSEQ multiplex PCR. Among 150,000 or so clones listed, around 76% were seen once. The starting material was PBMCs, obtained after 24 months of ibrutinib treatment. Receptors were obtained from a human donor with chronic lymphocytic leukemia.

The gene calls are TRBV7-2 and TRBJ2-2, with D maybe TRBD2 (6 bases). Germline-derived CDR1 and CDR2 are SGHTA and FQGNSA. The CDR3 spans 15 residues. Deletions cut 1 base from V and 7 bases from J, with 13 bases between. CDR3 sequence (DNA): TGTGCCAGCAGCTTAGGCCGGGAGCTCTTCGGGGAGCTGTTTTTT. This sequence encodes CASSLGRELFGELFF. The complete variable domain, with remaining parts taken from reference TRBV7-2 and TRBJ2-2, reads GAGVSQSPSNKVTEKGKDVELRCDPISGHTALYWYRQSLGQGLEFLIYFQGNSAPDKSGLPSDRFSAERTGGSVSTLTIQRTQQEDSAVYLCASSLGRELFGELFFGEGSRLTVL.

The chain links TRBV7-2 to TRBJ1-5, with 7 nucleotides matching TRBD1. With V trimmed by 5 bases and J by 1 base, 2 bases remained unmatched. Germline V gene sequence: CDR1 SGHTA, CDR2 FQGNSA. The CDR3 totals 14 residues. The CDR3 coding sequence is TGTGCCAGCAGCCAGGGGGGGAGCAATCAGCCCCAGCATTTT. Encoded protein: CASSQGGSNQPQHF.

Concerning this clone: The same CDR3 also results from other DNA sequences found in this sample. This sequence joins TRBV9 and TRBJ2-2, with no clear D. With 1 base removed from V and 1 base from J, the gap between germline ends came to 2 bases. This CDR3 has 13 amino acids. The V gene's germline CDR1 is SGDLS and CDR2 YYNGEE. Written as DNA, the CDR3 is TGTGCCAGCAGCGTACAGAACACCGGGGAGCTGTTTTTT. Its protein is CASSVQNTGELFF.

This clone appeared once. The chain is built from TRBV6-4 and TRBJ1-1; tentatively, D is TRBD1 (6 bases). The CDR3 is made up of 14 amino acids. Trimming shortened V by 6 bases and J by 0 bases, and 11 bases separated the two germline ends. Looked up from germline, CDR1 is MRHNA and CDR2 is SNTAGT. The CDR3 region is CASRDSHMNTEAFF. DNA for the CDR3: TGTGCCAGCAGGGACAGCCATATGAACACTGAAGCTTTCTTT.

The chain recombines TRBV7-6 with TRBJ1-3; TRBD1 might be the D (5 bases). Germline V gene data show CDR1 as SGHVS and CDR2 as FNYEAQ. The CDR3 consists of 15 residues. The ends were cut back, 1 base at V and 4 bases at J, with 11 bases in the middle. The CDR3: CASSLDRLSGNTIYF. The DNA of the CDR3 is TGTGCCAGCAGCTTAGACAGGCTCTCGGGAAACACCATATATTTT.

In the case of this clone: Other DNA sequences in this sample translate to the same CDR3. The chain couples TRBV9 to TRBJ2-1; D remains ambiguous. Trimming left V 4 bases short and J 0 bases short, with 5 bases between. This CDR3 contains 13 residues. Per the germline V gene, CDR1 is SGDLS and CDR2 is YYNGEE. CDR3 DNA sequence: TGTGCCAGCAGCACCAGCTCCTACAATGAGCAGTTCTTC. Amino acids: CASSTSSYNEQFF.

The count of this clone is one. The chain carries TRBV21-1 and TRBJ2-7. TRBV21-1 is designated a pseudogene. CDR3 length equals 14 residues. The CDR3, as DNA: TGTGCCAGCAGCAATCTAAATCCGGGCTCCGAGCAGTACTTC. Encoded protein: CASSNLNPGSEQYF.

The chain links TRBV29-1 to TRBJ1-1; 8 nucleotides agree with TRBD1. The V and J ends lost 0 bases and 9 bases, in that order; junction bases with no gene match: 18. Per germline, CDR1 SQVTM and CDR2 ANQGSEA. This CDR3 has 17 residues. CDR3 loop: CSVEEDLEQGGLGKAFF. CDR3 sequence (DNA): TGCAGCGTTGAAGAGGATTTGGAACAGGGGGGGTTAGGGAAAGCTTTCTTT. The whole variable domain, remainder taken from reference TRBV29-1 and TRBJ1-1, is SAVISQKPSRDICQRGTSLTIQCQVDSQVTMMFWYRQQPGQSLTLIATANQGSEATYESGFVIDKFPISRPNLTFSTLTVSNMSPEDSSIYLCSVEEDLEQGGLGKAFFGQGTRLTVV.

The V gene is TRBV18, the J gene TRBJ2-7, with 11 bases lining up with TRBD2. The CDR3 has 15 residues. Germline CDR1 and CDR2: KGHSH and LQKENI. V was pared by 3 bases and J by 2 bases, with 3 bases of the junction left unmatched. The CDR3 DNA reads as TGTGCCAGCTCACCCACTAGCGGGGGTGCCTACGAGCAGTACTTC. This translates into CASSPTSGGAYEQYF.

This clone turned up a few times. The genes are TRBV4-3 and TRBJ1-1; D not resolved. Germline CDR1 LGHNA, CDR2 YSLEER. The V gene lost 3 bases and the J gene lost 1 base, with 6 bases spanning the gap. CDR3 size: 13 residues. CDR3 protein: CASSHQANTEAFF. The CDR3, as DNA: TGCGCCAGCAGCCACCAGGCGAACACTGAAGCTTTCTTT.

This chain links TRBV18 with TRBJ1-1; D might be TRBD1 (5 bases). Germline V gives CDR1 KGHSH, CDR2 LQKENI. The CDR3 is made up of 14 amino acids. Trimming cost V 3 bases and J 2 bases, with 10 bases left between them. The CDR3 DNA is TGTGCCAGCTCACCCTTCCGGGACAACACTGAAGCTTTCTTT. It encodes CASSPFRDNTEAFF.

The V call is TRBV7-9, the J call TRBJ1-2; D may be TRBD1 (5 bases). The CDR3 is 14 residues long. CDR1 is SEHNR, CDR2 FQNEAQ, per germline (reference sequence). V dropped 5 bases and J dropped 7 bases, with 17 bases sitting between them. The CDR3 bases are TGTGCCAGCAGCCGAGGACAAACCGCCTTTGGCTACACCTTC. Its protein is CASSRGQTAFGYTF.

J is TRBJ1-4 and V is TRBV16; D is unresolved. Deletions cut 4 bases from V and 7 bases from J, with 13 bases between. CDR3 length: 14 amino acids. The germline CDR1 and CDR2 sequences are KGHSY and FQNENV. DNA for the CDR3: TGTGCCAGCAGCCCCCCCGGCCGTGGTGAAAAACTGTTTTTT. This encodes CASSPPGRGEKLFF. Full variable domain (rest looked up from reference TRBV16 and TRBJ1-4): GEEVAQTPKHLVRGEGQKAKLYCAPIKGHSYVFWYQQVLKNEFKFLISFQNENVFDETGMPKERFSAKCLPNSPCSLEIQATKLEDSAVYFCASSPPGRGEKLFFGSGTQLSVL.

V usage is TRBV9 and J usage is TRBJ1-6; D uncertain. V was shortened by 0 bases and J by 0 bases, with 10 bases between the two germline ends. The CDR3 is 17 amino acids. Germline CDR1 and CDR2: SGDLS and YYNGEE. The CDR3 DNA sequence: TGTGCCAGCAGCGTAGCCGACGGGTACTCCTATAATTCACCCCTCCACTTT. Protein product: CASSVADGYSYNSPLHF.

The count of this clone is one. The V call is TRBV19, the J call TRBJ2-7; D possibly corresponds to TRBD2 (7 bases). Germline V gene data show CDR1 as LNHDA and CDR2 as SQIVND (reference sequence). The CDR3 is 16 residues long. Trimming took off 5 bases at V and 1 base at J, with 18 bases between the two ends. CDR3 protein: CASSPLAGASSYEQYF. CDR3 bases: TGTGCCAGTAGTCCACTGGCGGGGGCCTCATCCTACGAGCAGTACTTC.